Sequencing of this T cell receptor beta chain was carried out in a study of OX40 agonist ivuxolimab in advanced cancers. Study information: Ivuxolimab, an agonist antibody against OX40 (CD134), was given to patients. The study reported partial responses in three patients: one hepatocellular carcinoma, two cutaneous melanoma. Study-level results: CD8+ T cells were the subset that, on average, had more expanded clones than CD4+.

Concerning this clone: No antigen is known for it.

Assay used: immunoSEQ multiplex PCR; TCRdb lists only in-frame clones, some missing. The sample gives 30,000 to 40,000 clones, around 80% of which show up once; approximately 12% is in the top ten. The material sequenced was CD4+ or CD8+ T cells sorted from blood, taken in a trial of the OX40 agonist ivuxolimab. The origin of this receptor is an adult with an advanced solid tumor such as melanoma, head and neck, liver or kidney cancer.

CDR3 in DNA: TGCAGCGTCTGGGACGTAGGTGAAAAACTGTTTTTT. Its translation is CSVWDVGEKLFF. The chain couples TRBV29-1 to TRBJ1-4, with TRBD1 as a possible D gene (5 bases). Germline values: CDR1 SQVTM, CDR2 ANQGSEA. This CDR3 has 12 residues. The V gene lost 6 bases and the J gene lost 7 bases, with 12 bases spanning the gap.